This T cell receptor (beta chain) was obtained from a study of control samples from healthy donors and cancer patients. Method: immunoSEQ multiplex PCR; TCRdb's copy keeps in-frame clones and lacks some. Of some 80,000 clones listed, around nine tenths were seen once; the top ten hold 1.9%. Germline V gives CDR1 SGHAT, CDR2 FQNNGV. The CDR3 runs 16 residues. Trimming took 0 bases from V and 5 from J; bases not matched to a gene: 8. The chain joins TRBV11-2 to TRBJ2-5; 8 bases align to TRBD2. This receptor was identified in an older woman with head and neck cancer. Input material: PBMCs. CDR3 region: CASSLDGTSNPETQYF. The CDR3 bases are TGTGCCAGCAGCTTAGACGGGACTAGTAATCCTGAGACCCAGTACTTC.